These 24 T cell receptor beta chains share one sample of origin, sequenced in a study of blood T cell repertoires in COVID-19. Assay used: immunoSEQ multiplex PCR; TCRdb lists only in-frame clones, some missing. The sample gives 150,000 to 200,000 clones, 89% of which show up once; roughly 6.7% is in the top ten. The material sequenced was peripheral blood. All receptors come from a man aged 40-49 years with acute or convalescent COVID-19.

The count of this clone is one. The V call is TRBV2, the J call TRBJ2-7, with 7 nucleotides matching TRBD1. In germline, CDR1 is SNHLY, CDR2 FYNNEI. The CDR3 sequence is 15 residues long. The ends lost 6 bases at V and 3 bases at J; junction bases unmatched: 11. CDR3 nucleotides: TGTGCCAGCAGGGGGATCCGGGACAGATACTACGAGCAGTACTTC. Translation: CASRGIRDRYYEQYF.

The chain has TRBV6-5 and TRBJ1-4, with 8 positions matching TRBD1. Trimming cost V 2 bases and J 7 bases; bases outside gene matches: 6. Per the germline V gene, CDR1 is MNHEY and CDR2 is SVGAGI. The CDR3 runs to 15 residues. In DNA form, the CDR3 reads TGTGCCAGCAGTTACGGGACAGGACCAGGTGAAAAACTGTTTTTT. This translates into CASSYGTGPGEKLFF.

V usage is TRBV7-8 and J usage is TRBJ1-5; 7 bases are shared with TRBD1. The CDR3 covers 16 residues. Germline V gene sequence: CDR1 SGHVS, CDR2 FQNEAQ. V lost 5 bases and J lost 5; bases outside the gene matches: 12. CDR3 nucleotide sequence: TGTGCCAGCAGCACCTTTACAGGGGCCGTTTATCAGCCCCAGCATTTT. This codes for CASSTFTGAVYQPQHF. The complete variable domain, with remaining parts taken from reference TRBV7-8 and TRBJ1-5, reads GAGVSQSPRYKVAKRGQDVALRCDPISGHVSLFWYQQALGQGPEFLTYFQNEAQLDKSGLPSDRFFAERPEGSVSTLKIQRTQQEDSAVYLCASSTFTGAVYQPQHFGDGTRLSIL.

The rearrangement uses TRBV6-5 and TRBJ2-7; a possible D gene is TRBD2 (6 bases). CDR3 length: 12 amino acids. The germline V gene encodes CDR1 MNHEY and CDR2 SVGAGI. Trimming removed 5 bases from V and 6 bases from J, with 11 bases in between. The CDR3 is CASSRGNGEQYF. For the CDR3, the DNA is TGTGCCAGCAGTCGGGGGAATGGCGAGCAGTACTTC.

In nucleotides, the CDR3 is TGTGCCAGCTCACCGACCGGGGACAGGGTTGGAGCTGAAGCTTTCTTT. It translates to CASSPTGDRVGAEAFF. The V and J genes are TRBV18 and TRBJ1-1, with 9 nucleotides matching TRBD1. The germline V gene has CDR1 KGHSH and CDR2 LQKENI. CDR3 size: 16 residues. The junction had 11 bases not matched to a gene; V was cut back by 3 bases and J by 6 bases.

V and J are TRBV7-6 and TRBJ1-1; possible D gene TRBD1, 5 bases. The germline gives CDR1 SGHVS, CDR2 FNYEAQ. Trimming cost V 5 bases and J 2 bases, with 12 bases left between them. The length of the CDR3 is 14 residues. CDR3 nucleotides: TGTGCCAGCAGCCTTGGACAAATTAACACTGAAGCTTTCTTT. Protein: CASSLGQINTEAFF.

The chain joins TRBV19 to TRBJ1-1; D is perhaps TRBD1 (5 bases). Trimming took 9 bases from V and 5 from J, leaving 16 bases between them. This CDR3 is built from 13 residues. CDR1 is LNHDA and CDR2 is SQIVND in the germline V gene (reference sequence). This CDR3 reads CASGVWGGTEAFF. CDR3 in DNA: TGTGCCAGCGGGGTGTGGGGGGGGACTGAAGCTTTCTTT.

The rearrangement joins TRBV30 to TRBJ2-5, with D tentatively TRBD2 (6 bases). The CDR3 covers 13 residues. Germline loops: CDR1 GTSNPN, CDR2 SVGIG (reference sequence). V lost 0 bases, J lost 4 bases, and 9 bases lay in between. The CDR3 region has the DNA TGTGCCTGGAGTGTGACTAGAACAGAGACCCAGTACTTC. It specifies CAWSVTRTETQYF.

The CDR3 sequence: CAWSNSRRQGWAYGYTF. The CDR3, as DNA: TGTGCCTGGAGCAATTCTCGAAGACAGGGGTGGGCCTATGGCTACACCTTC. The chain couples TRBV30 to TRBJ1-2; 8 bases are shared with TRBD1. The ends lost 3 bases at V and 4 bases at J; junction bases unmatched: 16. This CDR3 region has 17 residues. Germline V gene data show CDR1 as GTSNPN and CDR2 as SVGIG (reference sequence).

The gene calls are TRBV5-1 and TRBJ1-1, with TRBD1 as a possible D gene (5 bases). The V and J ends lost 7 bases and 4 bases respectively, with 17 bases between them. CDR1 and CDR2 from the germline V gene are SGHRS and YFSETQ. The CDR3 length is 14 residues. The CDR3 nucleotides read TGCGCCAGCTCTGGGGGGGAGTTTCTCACTGAAGCTTTCTTT. This codes for CASSGGEFLTEAFF.

To note about this clone: One junction end does not reproduce the germline sequence, and a read error may be involved. The rearrangement uses TRBV10-3 and TRBJ1-2; D possibly corresponds to TRBD1 (6 bases). Germline CDR1 ENHRY, CDR2 SYGVKD. The CDR3 covers 15 residues. The CDR3 region has the DNA TGTGCCATCAGTGAGTCGAGGGGGGGAAACTCTGGCTACACCTTC. This codes for CAISESRGGNSGYTF.

The chain recombines TRBV12-5 with TRBJ1-1; D gene uncertain. The V and J ends lost 2 bases and 1 base respectively, with 17 bases between them. Germline lookup yields CDR1 LGHNT and CDR2 FRNRAP. The CDR3 consists of 17 residues. CDR3 region: CASGLNSAGSRNTEAFF. As DNA, the CDR3 is TGTGCTAGTGGTTTGAACTCTGCCGGGTCCCGGAACACTGAAGCTTTCTTT.

This CDR3 reads CASSLSAGGPGNTIYF. CDR3 bases: TGTGCCAGCAGCTTATCCGCGGGGGGGCCAGGAAACACCATATATTTT. V usage is TRBV11-2 and J usage is TRBJ1-3; maybe TRBD1 (6 bases). Trimming removed 2 bases from V and 4 bases from J, with 15 bases in between. The length of the CDR3 is 16 residues. Germline CDR1 SGHAT, CDR2 FQNNGV.

The gene calls are TRBV19 and TRBJ1-5; D is uncertain. This CDR3 region has 15 residues. In germline, CDR1 is LNHDA, CDR2 SQIVND (reference sequence). The ends were cut back, 1 base at V and 3 bases at J, with 10 bases in the middle. The CDR3 region has the DNA TGTGCCAGTAGTATAGTGGGAGAGTCCAATCAGCCCCAGCATTTT. Translation gives CASSIVGESNQPQHF.

The chain employs TRBV18 and TRBJ2-2; D remains unclear. The CDR3 is 16 residues long. Trimming removed 4 bases from V and 0 bases from J, with 12 bases in between. The germline CDR1 and CDR2 sequences are KGHSH and LQKENI. CDR3 protein: CASSLSGVANTGELFF. CDR3 DNA sequence: TGTGCCAGCTCACTCTCCGGAGTTGCGAACACCGGGGAGCTGTTTTTT.

V gene TRBV10-3 combines with J gene TRBJ1-1; the match to TRBD1 covers 7 bases. The germline V gene has CDR1 ENHRY and CDR2 SYGVKD. The ends lost 2 bases at V and 4 bases at J; junction bases unmatched: 10. This CDR3 region has 16 residues. CDR3 sequence reads: CAISEQATGLGTEAFF. The CDR3 nucleotides are TGTGCCATCAGTGAGCAAGCGACAGGGCTCGGCACTGAAGCTTTCTTT.

This sequence joins TRBV27 and TRBJ1-2; 10 bases match TRBD1. The CDR3 sequence is 13 residues long. Germline CDR1 MNHEY, CDR2 SMNVEV (reference sequence). V dropped 5 bases and J dropped 7; count of bases not matched to a gene: 4. CDR3 amino acids: CASSRQGASGYTF. CDR3 nucleotides: TGTGCCAGCAGTAGACAGGGGGCCTCTGGCTACACCTTC.

The chain carries TRBV7-2 and TRBJ2-3; TRBD2 aligns across 7 bases. This CDR3 contains 14 residues. Germline CDR1 SGHTA, CDR2 FQGNSA. Trimming at V came to 3 bases and at J to 2 bases, leaving 2 bases not matched to a gene. This CDR3 reads CASSLGGVTDTQYF. In DNA, the CDR3 is TGTGCCAGCAGCTTGGGGGGGGTCACAGATACGCAGTATTTT. Filled out from reference TRBV7-2 and TRBJ2-3, the complete variable domain reads GAGVSQSPSNKVTEKGKDVELRCDPISGHTALYWYRQSLGQGLEFLIYFQGNSAPDKSGLPSDRFSAERTGGSVSTLTIQRTQQEDSAVYLCASSLGGVTDTQYFGPGTRLTVL.

The chain employs TRBV7-8 and TRBJ2-1, with D tentatively TRBD1 (5 bases). This CDR3 region has 14 residues. V lost 1 base, J lost 4 bases, and 8 bases lay in between. Germline CDR1 is SGHVS and CDR2 is FQNEAQ. CDR3 residues: CASSLDRMYNEQFF. CDR3 DNA sequence: TGTGCCAGCAGCTTAGACAGGATGTACAATGAGCAGTTCTTC.

CDR3 sequence (DNA): TGTGCCAGCAGTTCTAGGTCTGGAGGCTACGAGCAGTACTTC. Translated, it gives CASSSRSGGYEQYF. The chain joins TRBV27 to TRBJ2-7, with D possibly being TRBD2 (5 bases). V was shortened by 4 bases and J by 3 bases, with 13 bases between the two germline ends. Germline-derived CDR1 and CDR2 are MNHEY and SMNVEV (reference sequence). This CDR3 spans 14 amino acids.

CDR3: CASSRGIYQPQHF. CDR3 coding DNA: TGTGCCAGCAGTAGGGGGATTTATCAGCCCCAGCATTTT. This chain links TRBV14 with TRBJ1-5; weak D call: TRBD1 (6 bases). V was shortened by 6 bases and J by 5 bases, with 11 bases between the two germline ends. The CDR3 consists of 13 residues. Germline lookup yields CDR1 SGHDN and CDR2 FVKESK.

The CDR3 sequence: CASTRTGPTTEAFF. The CDR3 DNA is TGTGCCAGCACCCGGACAGGGCCTACCACTGAAGCTTTCTTT. The chain links TRBV11-2 to TRBJ1-1, with 8 bases identical to TRBD1. The V gene end was trimmed by 7 bases and the J gene end by 4 bases; junction bases not matched to a gene: 8. Per the germline V gene, CDR1 is SGHAT and CDR2 is FQNNGV. The CDR3 contains 14 residues.

This clone was recorded a few times. The chain couples TRBV4-1 to TRBJ1-5; TRBD1 might be the D (5 bases). This CDR3 contains 15 residues. V was trimmed by 1 base and J by 0 bases, leaving 7 bases between them. In germline, CDR1 is MGHRA, CDR2 YSYEKL. The CDR3 sequence: CASSQGQSSNQPQHF. CDR3 DNA sequence: TGCGCCAGCAGCCAAGGACAGAGTAGCAATCAGCCCCAGCATTTT.

A single count supports this clone. This chain connects TRBV7-2 to TRBJ1-5; 8 bases are a match to TRBD1. Per germline, CDR1 SGHTA and CDR2 FQGNSA. The V gene end was trimmed by 2 bases and the J gene end by 1 base; junction bases not matched to a gene: 1. The CDR3 is 15 amino acids. CDR3 in DNA: TGTGCCAGCAGCTTACAGGGGGCAAGCAATCAGCCCCAGCATTTT. This encodes CASSLQGASNQPQHF. Variable domain in full (rest from reference TRBV7-2 and TRBJ1-5): GAGVSQSPSNKVTEKGKDVELRCDPISGHTALYWYRQSLGQGLEFLIYFQGNSAPDKSGLPSDRFSAERTGGSVSTLTIQRTQQEDSAVYLCASSLQGASNQPQHFGDGTRLSIL.